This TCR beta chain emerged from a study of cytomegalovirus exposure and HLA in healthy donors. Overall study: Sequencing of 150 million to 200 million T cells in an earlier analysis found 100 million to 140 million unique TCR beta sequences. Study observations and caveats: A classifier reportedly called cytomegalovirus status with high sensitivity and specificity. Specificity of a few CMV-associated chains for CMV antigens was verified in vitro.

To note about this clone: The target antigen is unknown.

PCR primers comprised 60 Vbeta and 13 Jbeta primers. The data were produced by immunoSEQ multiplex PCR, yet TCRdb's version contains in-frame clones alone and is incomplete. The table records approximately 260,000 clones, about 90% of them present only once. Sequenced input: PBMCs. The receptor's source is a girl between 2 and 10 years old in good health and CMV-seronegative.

The CDR3 coding sequence is TGCGCCAGCAGCCAAGAGAACTTTTCCACAGATACGCAGTATTTT. This translates into CASSQENFSTDTQYF. This rearrangement joins TRBV4-1 to TRBJ2-3; D gene ambiguous. CDR3 size: 15 residues. V was clipped by 0 bases and J by 2 bases, with 9 bases between them. CDR1 MGHRA and CDR2 YSYEKL come from the germline V gene.